The next 10 T cell receptor beta chains were all read from a single sample in a study of vaccination and CD4 T cells after COVID-19. Treatment given: approximately 11-day PBMC culture with coronavirus spike peptide pools or control peptides (ViraFEST assay). These receptors lack a known antigen. Sequence data for DNA of cultured CD4+ T cells were generated by the Oncomine TCR Beta short-read assay. Each CDR3 protein gets one entry after TCRdb re-called the PCR reads with MiXCR. The sample records roughly 12,000 distinct CDR3 sequences, approximately 53% being singletons. Sequenced input: CD4+ T cells from blood, cultured in vitro. The origin of the receptors is a human donor who had recovered from COVID-19.

V usage is TRBV18 and J usage is TRBJ1-1, with 8 bases matching TRBD1. After removal of 2 bases from V and 10 bases from J, the junction contained 12 bases not matched to a gene. The CDR3 has 15 amino acids. The germline CDR1 and CDR2 sequences are KGHSH and LQKENI. CDR3 DNA sequence: TGTGCCAGCTCACCAGGTTGGACAGGGAAGGAGAGAGCTTTCTTT. Its protein product is CASSPGWTGKERAFF.

The rearrangement uses TRBV28 and TRBJ1-5; D ambiguous. Germline loops: CDR1 MDHEN, CDR2 SYDVKM. CDR3 length equals 13 residues. Trimming took off 7 bases at V and 2 bases at J, with 9 bases between the two ends. The CDR3, as DNA: TGTGCCAGCAAACGGGGTGGCAATCAGCCCCAGCATTTT. Its translation: CASKRGGNQPQHF.

This chain uses TRBV19 with TRBJ2-6; D ambiguous. CDR1 is LNHDA, CDR2 SQIVND, per germline (reference sequence). The ends were cut back, 7 bases at V and 0 bases at J, with 7 bases in the middle. This CDR3 is 14 amino acids long. The CDR3 nucleotides read TGTGCCAGTACAGTCCGCTCTGGGGCCAACGTCCTGACTTTC. This gives the protein CASTVRSGANVLTF.

The CDR3 protein is CASSLGQGGQYF. The CDR3 nucleotides are TGCGCCAGCAGCTTGGGGCAGGGGGGGCAGTATTTT. The rearrangement uses TRBV5-1 and TRBJ2-3; tentative D call: TRBD1 (7 bases). Trimming took 0 bases from V and 11 from J, leaving 10 bases between them. This CDR3 is built from 12 residues. Germline loops: CDR1 SGHRS, CDR2 YFSETQ.

The chain couples TRBV19 to TRBJ2-1; no reliable D call. The end of the DNA is better explained by TRBJ2-7, so the J call may be wrong. This CDR3 region has 15 residues. CDR1 is LNHDA, CDR2 SQIVND, per germline (reference sequence). Here the CDR3 reads CASSISSGPSYEQYF. The CDR3 nucleotides are TGTGCCAGTAGTATAAGTTCTGGTCCCTCCTACGAGCAGTACTTC.

This clonotype turned up a few times. V gene TRBV30 combines with J gene TRBJ1-2; D remains ambiguous. This CDR3 is 13 amino acids long. Germline loops: CDR1 GTSNPN, CDR2 SVGIG (reference sequence). The V and J ends lost 2 bases and 2 bases respectively, with 9 bases between them. In DNA form, the CDR3 reads TGTGCCTGGAGTATGTGGCGAAACTATGGCTACACCTTC. This encodes CAWSMWRNYGYTF.

The rearrangement links TRBV5-5 to TRBJ1-1, with D possibly TRBD1 on 6 matching bases. CDR3 size: 17 residues. The V gene lost 4 bases and the J gene lost 1 base, with 20 bases spanning the gap. Germline CDR1 is SGHKS and CDR2 is YYEKEE (reference sequence). For the CDR3, the DNA is TGTGCCAGCAGCCCCCTAAATCGTGACAGGAAGAACACTGAAGCTTTCTTT. Its translation is CASSPLNRDRKNTEAFF.

This chain uses TRBV28 with TRBJ2-7; D is perhaps TRBD2 (6 bases). The CDR3 runs 13 residues. CDR1 is MDHEN, CDR2 SYDVKM, per germline. Trimming cost V 7 bases and J 2 bases, with 12 bases left between them. The CDR3 DNA follows: TGTGCCAGCATCAGCACTAGCACCTACGAGCAGTACTTC. It specifies CASISTSTYEQYF.

This clonotype was seen just once. V and J are TRBV2 and TRBJ2-7; 10 nucleotides align to TRBD2. Looked up from germline, CDR1 is SNHLY and CDR2 is FYNNEI. V shed 11 bases, J shed 5 bases, and the junction held 12 bases outside the gene matches. This CDR3 has 14 amino acids. CDR3 DNA: TGTGCCGGTAAAAGCGGGAGGGCCCTCGACGAGCAGTACTTC. It is translated as CAGKSGRALDEQYF.

The rearrangement joins TRBV6-1 to TRBJ1-5, with 8 nucleotides matching TRBD1. Germline-derived CDR1 and CDR2 are MNHNS and SASEGT. This CDR3 is built from 14 residues. J was trimmed by 1 base and V by 5 bases; bases with no gene match: 1. The CDR3 sequence is CASSRQGSNQPQHF. CDR3 DNA sequence: TGTGCCAGCAGTCGACAGGGGAGCAATCAGCCCCAGCATTTT.